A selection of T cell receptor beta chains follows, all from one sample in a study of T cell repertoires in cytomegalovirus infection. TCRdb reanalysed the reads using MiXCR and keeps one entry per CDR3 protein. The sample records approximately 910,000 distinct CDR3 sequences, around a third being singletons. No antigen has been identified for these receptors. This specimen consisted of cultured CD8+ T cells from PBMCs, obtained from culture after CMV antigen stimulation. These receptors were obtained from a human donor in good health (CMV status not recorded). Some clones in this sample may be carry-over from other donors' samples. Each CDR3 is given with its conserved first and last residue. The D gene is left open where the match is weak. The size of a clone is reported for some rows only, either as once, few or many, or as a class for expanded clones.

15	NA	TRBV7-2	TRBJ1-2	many	CASSLDRQSNYGYTF	TGTGCCAGCAGCTTAGACCGACAGAGTAACTATGGCTACACCTTC
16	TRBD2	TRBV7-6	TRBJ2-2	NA	CASSPRGRDGTGELFF	TGTGCCAGCAGCCCCCGTGGGAGGGACGGCACCGGGGAGCTGTTTTTT
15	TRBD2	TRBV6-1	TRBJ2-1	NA	CASSGLERGINEQFF	TGTGCCAGCAGTGGGTTGGAGCGGGGAATCAATGAGCAGTTCTTC
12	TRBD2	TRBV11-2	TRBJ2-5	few	CASNAGVETQYF	TGTGCCAGCAATGCGGGGGTGGAGACCCAGTACTTC
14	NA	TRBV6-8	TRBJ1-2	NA	CASNSGGEGYGYTF	TGTGCCAGCAATTCGGGGGGGGAGGGCTATGGCTACACCTTC
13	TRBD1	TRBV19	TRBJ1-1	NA	CAIVDRGLTEAFF	TGTGCCATTGTGGACAGGGGTTTAACTGAAGCTTTCTTT
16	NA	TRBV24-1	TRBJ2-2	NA	CATSDPSSYGPGELFF	TGTGCCACCAGTGACCCCAGTTCATACGGGCCCGGGGAGCTGTTTTTT
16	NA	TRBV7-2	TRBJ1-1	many	CASTPAGGAMNTEAFF	TGTGCCAGCACCCCGGCGGGGGGGGCGATGAACACTGAAGCTTTCTTT
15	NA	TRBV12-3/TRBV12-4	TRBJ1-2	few	CASSLRDSGLYGYTF	TGTGCCAGCAGTTTAAGAGACAGCGGATTATATGGCTACACCTTC
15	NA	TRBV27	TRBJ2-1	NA	CASSLWNGPQDEQFF	TGTGCCAGCAGTTTGTGGAACGGCCCACAGGATGAGCAGTTCTTC
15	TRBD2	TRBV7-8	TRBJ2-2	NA	CVSSLGLAGTGELFF	TGTGTCAGCAGCTTAGGACTAGCGGGCACCGGGGAGCTGTTTTTT
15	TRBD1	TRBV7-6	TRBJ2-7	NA	CASSQTGQGAYEQYF	TGTGCCAGCAGCCAGACCGGACAGGGGGCCTACGAGCAGTACTTC
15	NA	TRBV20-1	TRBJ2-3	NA	CSARVEGGPPDTQYF	TGCAGTGCTAGAGTGGAGGGGGGGCCCCCAGATACGCAGTATTTT
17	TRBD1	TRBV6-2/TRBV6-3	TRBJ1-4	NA	CASTPEGTGSTNEKLFF	TGTGCCAGCACCCCGGAGGGGACAGGGTCTACCAATGAAAAACTGTTTTTT
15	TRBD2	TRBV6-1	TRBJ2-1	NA	CASRAGLAGGDEQFF	TGTGCCAGCAGAGCGGGACTAGCGGGGGGGGATGAGCAGTTCTTC
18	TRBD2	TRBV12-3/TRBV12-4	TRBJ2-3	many	CASSLALTSGWVPDTQYF	TGTGCCAGCAGTTTAGCACTTACTAGCGGTTGGGTCCCAGATACGCAGTATTTT
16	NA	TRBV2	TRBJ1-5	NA	CASSEWGTFSNQPQHF	TGTGCCAGCAGTGAATGGGGCACATTTAGCAATCAGCCCCAGCATTTT
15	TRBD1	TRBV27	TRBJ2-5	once	CASSLRGTGWRTQYF	TGTGCCAGCAGTTTGAGGGGGACAGGGTGGAGGACCCAGTACTTC
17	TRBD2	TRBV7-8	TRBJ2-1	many	CASSLFGSGGAYNEQFF	TGTGCCAGCAGCTTATTCGGTAGCGGGGGGGCCTACAATGAGCAGTTCTTC
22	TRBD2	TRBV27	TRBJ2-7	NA	CASNLGTSGGLGILKSSYEQYF	TGTGCCAGCAACCTAGGGACTAGCGGGGGCCTCGGTATATTGAAGAGCTCCTACGAGCAGTACTTC
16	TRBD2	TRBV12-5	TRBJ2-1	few	CASGFFSGGSSNEQFF	TGTGCTAGTGGTTTCTTTAGCGGGGGGAGTAGCAATGAGCAGTTCTTC
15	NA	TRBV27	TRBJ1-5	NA	CASKPGALSNQPQHF	TGTGCCAGCAAACCAGGGGCACTTAGCAATCAGCCCCAGCATTTT
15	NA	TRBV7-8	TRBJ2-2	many	CASTPRGLNTGELFF	TGTGCCAGCACCCCAAGGGGACTGAACACCGGGGAGCTGTTTTTT
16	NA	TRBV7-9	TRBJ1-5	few	CASSFVTGHSNQPQHF	TGTGCCAGCAGCTTTGTCACAGGTCATAGCAATCAGCCCCAGCATTTT
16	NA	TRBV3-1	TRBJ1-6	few	CASSQPTEIYNSPLHF	TGTGCCAGCAGCCAACCGACAGAGATCTATAATTCACCCCTCCACTTT
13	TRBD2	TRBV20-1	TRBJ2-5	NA	CSAQAGNQETQYF	TGCAGTGCTCAAGCGGGGAACCAAGAGACCCAGTACTTC
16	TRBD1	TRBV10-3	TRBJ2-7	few	CAISESGTGTTYEQYF	TGTGCCATCAGTGAGTCGGGGACAGGGACGACCTACGAGCAGTACTTC
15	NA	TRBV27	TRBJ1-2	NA	CASSLSRQGFFGYTF	TGTGCCAGCAGTTTATCGAGGCAGGGTTTCTTTGGCTACACCTTC
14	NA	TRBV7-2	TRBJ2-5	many	CASSPGPSTETQYF	TGTGCCAGCAGCCCGGGACCGTCGACGGAGACCCAGTACTTC
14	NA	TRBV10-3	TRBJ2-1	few	CAIRTGLSDNEQFF	TGTGCCATAAGAACAGGGCTGAGTGACAATGAGCAGTTCTTC
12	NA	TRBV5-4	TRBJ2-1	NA	CANSLGGYEQFF	TGTGCCAACAGCTTGGGAGGTTATGAGCAGTTCTTC
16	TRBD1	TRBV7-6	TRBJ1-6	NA	CAGSPRTGGEITPLHF	TGTGCCGGCAGCCCGAGGACAGGGGGCGAAATTACACCCCTCCACTTT
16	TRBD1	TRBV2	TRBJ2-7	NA	CASSAGQGTLIYEQYF	TGTGCCAGCAGTGCGGGACAGGGCACCCTGATCTACGAGCAGTACTTC
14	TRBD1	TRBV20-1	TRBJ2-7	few	CSARAPQGSYEQYF	TGCAGTGCCCGAGCCCCACAGGGGTCCTACGAGCAGTACTTC
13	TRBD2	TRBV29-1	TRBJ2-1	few	CSVRGGPRNEQFF	TGCAGCGTCCGGGGGGGCCCTAGGAATGAGCAGTTCTTC
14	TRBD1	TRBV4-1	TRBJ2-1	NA	CASSQETGGNEQFF	TGCGCCAGCAGCCAGGAGACAGGGGGCAATGAGCAGTTCTTC
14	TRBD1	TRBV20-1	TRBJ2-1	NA	CSAAGTGGYNEQFF	TGCAGTGCTGCCGGGACAGGGGGATACAATGAGCAGTTCTTC
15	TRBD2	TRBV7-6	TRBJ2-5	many	CASSLPRETQETQYF	TGTGCCAGCAGCTTACCGCGGGAGACCCAAGAGACCCAGTACTTC
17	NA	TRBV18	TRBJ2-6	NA	CASSLFRGEGGANVQTF	TGTGCCAGCTCACTCTTCAGGGGTGAAGGTGGGGCCAACGTCCAAACTTTC
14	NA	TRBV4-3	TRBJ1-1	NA	CASSHGLMNTEAFF	TGCGCCAGCAGCCATGGACTCATGAACACTGAAGCTTTCTTT
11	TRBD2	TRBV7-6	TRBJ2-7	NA	CASGGGTAIFF	TGTGCCAGTGGGGGGGGGACCGCAATTTTCTTC
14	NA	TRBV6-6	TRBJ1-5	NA	CASSPPDSNQPQHF	TGTGCCAGCAGCCCCCCAGATAGCAATCAGCCCCAGCATTTT
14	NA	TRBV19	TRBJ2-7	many	CASSPGGSSYEQYF	TGTGCCAGTAGCCCCGGGGGTTCCTCCTACGAGCAGTACTTC
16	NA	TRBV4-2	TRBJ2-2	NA	CASSTRDATNTGELFF	TGTGCCAGCAGCACCCGGGACGCTACGAACACCGGGGAGCTGTTTTTT
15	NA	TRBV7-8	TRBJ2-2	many	CASSLMVQNTGELFF	TGTGCCAGCAGCTTAATGGTTCAGAACACCGGGGAGCTGTTTTTT
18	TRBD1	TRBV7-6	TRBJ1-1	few	CASSSFPGLTGEGTEAFF	TGTGCCAGCAGCTCCTTCCCAGGACTGACAGGGGAGGGGACTGAAGCTTTCTTT
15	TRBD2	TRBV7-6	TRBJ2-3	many	CASSPRLAGTDTQYF	TGTGCCAGCAGCCCCCGACTAGCGGGGACAGATACGCAGTATTTT
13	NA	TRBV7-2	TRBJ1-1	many	CASSFQVYTEAFF	TGTGCCAGCAGCTTTCAGGTATACACTGAAGCTTTCTTT
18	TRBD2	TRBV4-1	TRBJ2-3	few	CATSKMGPTSGETDTQYF	TGCGCCACCAGCAAGATGGGCCCAACTAGCGGGGAGACAGATACGCAGTATTTT
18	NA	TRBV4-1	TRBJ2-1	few	CASSQMDGSGLLGNEQFF	TGCGCCAGCAGCCAGATGGACGGGAGCGGGCTGCTAGGGAATGAGCAGTTCTTC
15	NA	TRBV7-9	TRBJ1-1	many	CASSFLQGKNTEAFF	TGTGCCAGCAGTTTTTTACAGGGAAAAAACACTGAAGCTTTCTTT
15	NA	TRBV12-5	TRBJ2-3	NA	CASGLDFYGTDTQYF	TGTGCTAGTGGTTTGGATTTTTATGGCACAGATACGCAGTATTTT
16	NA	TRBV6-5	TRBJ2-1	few	CASSYSPGFAYNEQFF	TGTGCCAGCAGTTACTCTCCGGGGTTTGCCTACAATGAGCAGTTCTTC
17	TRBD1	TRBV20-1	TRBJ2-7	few	CSARDQAWDREPLEQYF	TGCAGTGCTAGAGATCAAGCGTGGGACAGGGAACCCCTCGAGCAGTACTTC
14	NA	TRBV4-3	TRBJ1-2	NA	CASSQEDRPLGYTF	TGCGCCAGCAGCCAAGAAGACAGGCCCTTGGGCTACACCTTC
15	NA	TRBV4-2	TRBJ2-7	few	CASSQGHGGLYEQYF	TGTGCCAGCAGCCAAGGACACGGGGGGCTCTACGAGCAGTACTTC
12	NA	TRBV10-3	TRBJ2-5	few	CAIRTEKETQYF	TGTGCCATCAGGACAGAAAAAGAGACCCAGTACTTC